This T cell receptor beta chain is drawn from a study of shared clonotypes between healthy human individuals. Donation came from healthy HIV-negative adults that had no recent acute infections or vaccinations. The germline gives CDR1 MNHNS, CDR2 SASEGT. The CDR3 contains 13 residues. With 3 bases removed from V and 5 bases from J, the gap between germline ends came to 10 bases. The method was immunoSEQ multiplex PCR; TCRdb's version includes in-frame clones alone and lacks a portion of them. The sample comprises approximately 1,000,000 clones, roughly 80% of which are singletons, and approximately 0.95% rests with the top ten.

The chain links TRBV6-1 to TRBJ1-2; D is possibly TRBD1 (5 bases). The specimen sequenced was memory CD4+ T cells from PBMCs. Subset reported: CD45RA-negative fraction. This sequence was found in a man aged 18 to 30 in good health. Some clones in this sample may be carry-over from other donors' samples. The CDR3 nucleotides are TGTGCCAGCAGTGATGGGACGGAGTATGGCTACACCTTC. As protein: CASSDGTEYGYTF.